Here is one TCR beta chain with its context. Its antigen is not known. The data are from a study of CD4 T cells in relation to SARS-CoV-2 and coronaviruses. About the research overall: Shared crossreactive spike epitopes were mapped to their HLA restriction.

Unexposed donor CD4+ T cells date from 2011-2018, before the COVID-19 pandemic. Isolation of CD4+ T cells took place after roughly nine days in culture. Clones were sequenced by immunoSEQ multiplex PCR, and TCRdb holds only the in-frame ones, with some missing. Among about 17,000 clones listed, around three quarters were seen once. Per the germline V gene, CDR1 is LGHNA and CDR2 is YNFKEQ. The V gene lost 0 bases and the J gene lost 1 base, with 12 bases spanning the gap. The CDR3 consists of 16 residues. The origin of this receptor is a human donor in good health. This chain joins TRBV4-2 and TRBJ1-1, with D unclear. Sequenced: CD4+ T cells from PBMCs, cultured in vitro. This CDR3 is CASSQDSKSRNTEAFF. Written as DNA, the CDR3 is TGTGCCAGCAGCCAAGATTCTAAATCGAGGAACACTGAAGCTTTCTTT.